This T cell receptor (beta chain) was profiled in a study of blood T cells in healthy people across ages. Across the whole study: Per every two T cells, about one barcoded beta molecule was captured by template switching.

J lost 2 bases, V lost 1 base, and 5 bases had no gene match. Per germline, CDR1 SGHTA and CDR2 FQGTGA. CDR3 length: 16 amino acids. Primed by a sample-barcoded 5' primer and a J-beta primer mix, a second PCR proceeded for about 6 to 12 cycles. TCRdb ran MiXCR on the 5' RACE reads and lists one entry per CDR3 protein. The table has roughly 640,000 distinct CDR3 sequences, less than 35% seen once. This clonotype came up many times. The sample taken for sequencing was blood. The chain couples TRBV7-3 to TRBJ2-1; 7 positions match TRBD2. The receptor's source is a woman older than 75 in good health. CDR3: CASSLKPSGAYNEQFF. Written as DNA, the CDR3 is TGTGCCAGCAGCTTAAAACCCAGCGGGGCCTACAATGAGCAGTTCTTC.